This is a list of T cell receptor beta chains from one sample in a study of cytomegalovirus exposure and HLA in healthy donors. Data came from immunoSEQ multiplex PCR; TCRdb stores just in-frame clones and leaves some out. The sample has hundreds of thousands of clones; just under 90% are singletons. Material: PBMCs. These receptors came from a man between 18 and 35 years old in good health and CMV-seronegative. The CDR3 runs from the conserved cysteine through the conserved F or W. The order of the fields is D gene, clone size, J gene, V gene, CDR3 protein, CDR3 DNA. A D gene is named only where the DNA matches it firmly. Rows give clone size only sometimes, using once, few, many, or a class for an expanded clone.

TRBD2,-,TRBJ2-1,TRBV5-1,CASSSTSGRRREDEQFF,TGCGCCAGCAGCAGCACTAGCGGGAGAAGGCGGGAGGATGAGCAGTTCTTC
-,-,TRBJ2-3,TRBV30,CAWLASDTQYF,TGTGCCTGGCTCGCGTCGGATACGCAGTATTTT
TRBD2,-,TRBJ2-3,TRBV5-4,CASRREGRDTQYF,TGTGCCAGCCGGCGGGAGGGACGGGATACGCAGTATTTT
-,-,TRBJ1-3,TRBV4-3,CASSQVSGNTIYF,TGCGCCAGCAGCCAAGTATCCGGAAACACCATATATTTT
-,few,TRBJ1-1,TRBV5-1,CASSLKFQGEAFF,TGCGCCAGCAGCTTAAAGTTTCAGGGGGAAGCTTTCTTT
TRBD2,-,TRBJ2-5,TRBV9,CASSVESGGVSQYF,TGTGCCAGCAGCGTGGAGAGCGGGGGGGTGTCCCAGTACTTC
-,-,TRBJ2-2,TRBV19,CASSIPSNLGELFF,TGTGCCAGTAGTATTCCTTCCAACCTAGGGGAGCTGTTTTTT
TRBD2,-,TRBJ2-5,TRBV6-5,CASSYTQGLAGETQYF,TGTGCCAGCAGTTACACTCAGGGACTAGCGGGAGAGACCCAGTACTTC
-,-,TRBJ2-1,TRBV6-5,CASSYGYGLSYNEQFF,TGTGCCAGCAGTTACGGCTACGGGTTGTCCTACAATGAGCAGTTCTTC
TRBD1,once,TRBJ2-3,TRBV10-3,CAITGGMEDTQYF,TGTGCCATCACAGGGGGCATGGAAGATACGCAGTATTTT
-,once,TRBJ1-2,TRBV9,CASSGQGRSSLGYTF,TGTGCCAGCAGCGGGCAGGGGCGATCATCATTAGGCTACACCTTC
TRBD1,few,TRBJ2-7,TRBV7-2,CASRGGHEQYF,TGTGCCAGCAGAGGGGGCCACGAGCAGTACTTC
-,-,TRBJ1-2,TRBV5-6,CASSLVRSYYTF,TGTGCCAGCAGCTTGGTGCGGAGCTACTACACCTTC
-,-,TRBJ1-4,TRBV30,CAWSDPANEKLFF,TGTGCCTGGAGTGATCCGGCTAATGAAAAACTGTTTTTT
TRBD1,-,TRBJ1-5,TRBV4-1,CASSQDVRGPNQPQHF,TGCGCCAGCAGCCAAGATGTAAGGGGGCCCAATCAGCCCCAGCATTTT
-,-,TRBJ1-6,TRBV5-6,CASSLWSGNYMNSPLHF,TGTGCCAGCAGCTTGTGGTCGGGTAACTATATGAATTCACCCCTCCACTTT
TRBD2,-,TRBJ2-1,TRBV7-6,CASSPYPRGRSSYNEQFF,TGTGCCAGCTCCCCATACCCGCGGGGGAGGAGCTCCTACAATGAGCAGTTCTTC
-,-,TRBJ1-5,TRBV4-3,CASSQVGPNQPQHF,TGCGCCAGCAGCCAAGTTGGGCCCAATCAGCCCCAGCATTTT
-,-,TRBJ2-7,TRBV7-2,CASSLQVSSYEQYF,TGTGCCAGCAGCTTACAGGTTAGCTCCTACGAGCAGTACTTC
TRBD1,once,TRBJ1-2,TRBV4-1,CASSQDLDRGPVYGYTF,TGCGCCAGCAGCCAAGATCTTGACAGGGGGCCAGTCTATGGCTACACCTTC
TRBD1,-,TRBJ2-3,TRBV7-3,CASSSRDRITDTQYF,TGTGCCAGCAGCTCCCGGGACAGGATCACAGATACGCAGTATTTT
-,-,TRBJ2-2,TRBV28,CASRLDTGELFF,TGTGCCAGTAGGCTAGACACCGGGGAGCTGTTTTTT
-,few,TRBJ2-5,TRBV7-8,CASSRGASSPYETQYF,TGTGCCAGCAGCCGAGGCGCGTCGTCCCCTTATGAGACCCAGTACTTC
-,-,TRBJ2-3,TRBV7-9,CASSPRLADTQYF,TGTGCCAGCAGCCCCCGACTAGCAGATACGCAGTATTTT
TRBD1,-,TRBJ2-5,TRBV5-1,CASSRWTGGAQETQYF,TGCGCCAGCAGCCGATGGACAGGGGGAGCACAAGAGACCCAGTACTTC
-,-,TRBJ1-6,TRBV18,CASSRTEDYSPLHF,TGTGCCAGCTCACGGACGGAGGACTATTCACCCCTCCACTTT
-,-,TRBJ2-1,TRBV9,CASSVGGRSLYNEQFF,TGTGCCAGCAGCGTAGGAGGGAGGTCCCTCTACAATGAGCAGTTCTTC
TRBD2,-,TRBJ2-5,TRBV5-1,CASSFSAGGPVAETQYF,TGCGCCAGCAGCTTTTCGGCGGGGGGGCCGGTAGCAGAGACCCAGTACTTC
TRBD1,-,TRBJ1-2,TRBV28,CASSPRGRGNGYTF,TGTGCCAGCAGTCCCAGGGGGCGCGGTAATGGCTACACCTTC
-,-,TRBJ2-3,TRBV21-1,CASSKARRTSPTDTQYF,TGTGCCAGCAGCAAAGCTCGGAGGACTAGCCCCACAGATACGCAGTATTTT
-,-,TRBJ1-5,TRBV7-2,CASSEQGGAPDQPQHF,TGTGCCAGCAGCGAGCAAGGGGGTGCGCCAGATCAGCCCCAGCATTTT
TRBD2,-,TRBJ2-1,TRBV28,CASRSASGSSYNEQFF,TGTGCCAGCAGATCCGCTAGCGGTAGCTCCTACAATGAGCAGTTCTTC
TRBD1,-,TRBJ2-1,TRBV10-1,CASSWDRYGNEQFF,TGCGCCAGCAGTTGGGACAGGTACGGCAATGAGCAGTTCTTC
-,-,TRBJ1-1,TRBV29-1,CSASGGWGMNTEAFF,TGCAGCGCATCAGGCGGGTGGGGAATGAACACTGAAGCTTTCTTT
-,-,TRBJ2-7,TRBV7-6,CASSLTYEQYF,TGTGCCAGCAGCCTTACCTACGAGCAGTACTTC
-,-,TRBJ2-7,TRBV7-9,CASSVRVTSYEQYF,TGTGCCAGCAGTGTCAGGGTGACCTCCTACGAGCAGTACTTC
-,-,TRBJ2-7,TRBV6-5,CASSYSGGVLSYEQYF,TGTGCCAGCAGTTACTCCGGCGGGGTCCTCTCGTACGAGCAGTACTTC
-,-,TRBJ1-3,TRBV9,CASSPRGLSSGNTIYF,TGTGCCAGCAGCCCCAGGGGCCTCAGCTCTGGAAACACCATATATTTT
TRBD1,-,TRBJ2-5,TRBV6-6,CASSYRTGWETQYF,TGTGCCAGCAGTTACAGGACAGGGTGGGAGACCCAGTACTTC
-,-,TRBJ1-3,TRBV28,CASSSRSLTIYF,TGTGCCAGCAGTTCCCGGTCCCTGACCATATATTTT